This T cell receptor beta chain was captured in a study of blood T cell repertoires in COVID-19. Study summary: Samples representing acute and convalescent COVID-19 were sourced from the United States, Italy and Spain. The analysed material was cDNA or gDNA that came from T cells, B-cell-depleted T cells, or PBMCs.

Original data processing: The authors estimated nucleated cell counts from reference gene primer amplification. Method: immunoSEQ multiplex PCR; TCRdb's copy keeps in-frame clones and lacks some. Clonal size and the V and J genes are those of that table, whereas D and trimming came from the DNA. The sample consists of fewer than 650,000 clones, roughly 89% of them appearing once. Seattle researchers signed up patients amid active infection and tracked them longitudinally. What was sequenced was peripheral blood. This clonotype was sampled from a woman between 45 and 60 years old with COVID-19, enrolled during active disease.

The CDR3 is CASSPPVWLAQADTQYF. CDR3 coding DNA: TGTGCCAGCTCACCACCGGTATGGCTAGCGCAAGCAGATACGCAGTATTTT. The chain combines TRBV18 with TRBJ2-3; the D gene is possibly TRBD2 (6 bases). The V gene lost 0 bases and the J gene lost 4 bases, with 17 bases spanning the gap. CDR1 is KGHSH, CDR2 LQKENI, per germline. This CDR3 is built from 17 residues.